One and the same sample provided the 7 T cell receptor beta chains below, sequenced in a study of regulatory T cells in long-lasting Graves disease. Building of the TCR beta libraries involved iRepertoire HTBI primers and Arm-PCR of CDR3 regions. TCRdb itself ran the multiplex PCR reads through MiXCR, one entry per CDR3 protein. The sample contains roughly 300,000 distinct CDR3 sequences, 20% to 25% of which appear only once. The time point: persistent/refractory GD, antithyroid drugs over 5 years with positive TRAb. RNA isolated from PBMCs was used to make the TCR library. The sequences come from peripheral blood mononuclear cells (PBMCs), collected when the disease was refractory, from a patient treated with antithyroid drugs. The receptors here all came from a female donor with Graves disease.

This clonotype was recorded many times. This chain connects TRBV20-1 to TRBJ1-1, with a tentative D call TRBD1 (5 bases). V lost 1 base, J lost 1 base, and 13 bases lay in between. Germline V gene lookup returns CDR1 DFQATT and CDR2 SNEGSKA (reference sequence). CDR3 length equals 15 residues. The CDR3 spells CSARGRDVRNTEAFF. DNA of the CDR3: TGCAGTGCTAGAGGAAGGGACGTTCGGAACACTGAAGCTTTCTTT.

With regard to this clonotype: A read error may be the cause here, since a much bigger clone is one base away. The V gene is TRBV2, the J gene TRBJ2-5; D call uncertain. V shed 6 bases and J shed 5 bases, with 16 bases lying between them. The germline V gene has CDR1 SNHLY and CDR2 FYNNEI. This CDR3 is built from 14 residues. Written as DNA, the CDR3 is TGTGCCAGCAGCCTCCGACACGACCTTGAGACCCAGTACTTC. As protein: CASSLRHDLETQYF.

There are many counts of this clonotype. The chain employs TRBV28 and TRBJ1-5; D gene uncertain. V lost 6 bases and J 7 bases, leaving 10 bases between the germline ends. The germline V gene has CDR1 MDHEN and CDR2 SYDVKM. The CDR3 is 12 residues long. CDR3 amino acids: CASRLPGQPQHF. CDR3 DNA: TGTGCCAGCAGACTCCCGGGGCAGCCCCAGCATTTT.

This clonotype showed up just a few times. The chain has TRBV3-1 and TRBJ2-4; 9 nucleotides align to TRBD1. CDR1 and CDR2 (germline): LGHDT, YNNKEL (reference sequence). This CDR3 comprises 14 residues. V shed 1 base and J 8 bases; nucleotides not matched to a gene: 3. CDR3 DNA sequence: TGTGCCAGCAGCCAAGGGGACAGGGAAGACATTCAGTACTTC. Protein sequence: CASSQGDREDIQYF.

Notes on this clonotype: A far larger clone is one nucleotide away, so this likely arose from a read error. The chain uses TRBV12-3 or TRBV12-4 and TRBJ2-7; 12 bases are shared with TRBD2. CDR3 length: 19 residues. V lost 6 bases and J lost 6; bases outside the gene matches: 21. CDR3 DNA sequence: TGTGCCAGCAGCCCCACCGTGGGACTAGCGGGTCTGATTCGGGCCGAGCAGTACTTC. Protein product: CASSPTVGLAGLIRAEQYF.

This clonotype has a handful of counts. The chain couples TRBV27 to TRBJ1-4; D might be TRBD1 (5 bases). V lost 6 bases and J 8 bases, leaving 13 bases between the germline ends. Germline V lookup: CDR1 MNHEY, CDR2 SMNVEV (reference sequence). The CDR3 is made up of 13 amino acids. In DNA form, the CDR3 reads TGTGCCAGCAGACCCGGGACGTACGAAAAACTGTTTTTT. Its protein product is CASRPGTYEKLFF.

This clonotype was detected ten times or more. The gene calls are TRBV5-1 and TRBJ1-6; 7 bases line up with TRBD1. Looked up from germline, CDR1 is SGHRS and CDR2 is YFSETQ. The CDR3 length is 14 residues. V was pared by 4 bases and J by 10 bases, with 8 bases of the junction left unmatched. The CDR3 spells CASSLGQDGSPLHF. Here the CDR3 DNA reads TGCGCCAGCAGCCTCGGACAGGATGGGTCACCCCTCCACTTT.